The rows below give T cell receptor beta chains drawn from one sample of a study of blood T cell repertoires in COVID-19. Sequencing was performed with immunoSEQ multiplex PCR; in TCRdb, only in-frame clones are kept and a portion is missing. The sample lists about 310,000 clones, 90% occurring once. Sequencing was performed on PBMCs or T cells enriched from blood (not recorded which). These receptor sequences come from a woman between 18 and 29 years old with acute COVID-19. Each CDR3 is given with its conserved first and last residue. D genes are given only for firm matches. Part of the rows lack a size; the others show once, few, many or a class for expanded clones.

D	V	size	CDR3
TRBD2	TRBV19	NA	CASLAASHTDTQYF
NA	TRBV15	NA	CATRTRGANTEAFF
NA	TRBV29-1	NA	CSALETEAFF
NA	TRBV6-2/TRBV6-3	NA	CASSHPAAGNIQYF
NA	TRBV11-2	NA	CASSLGGPSSYNEQFF
NA	TRBV21-1	once	CASSITGENTEAFF
TRBD2	TRBV27	NA	CASSLGLAGGSSYNEQFF
TRBD2	TRBV30	NA	CAFYAGVWSAEGGNTGELFF
NA	TRBV7-9	NA	CASSLEAGAYGYTF
TRBD2	TRBV7-2	NA	CASSLLPPGGEQFF
NA	TRBV2	NA	CASSADAGMSSYEQYF
NA	TRBV30	once	CAWNGGGGYGYTF
NA	TRBV4-1	NA	CASSQDSGQPQHF
TRBD1	TRBV19	few	CASSIRDSTYEQYF
TRBD2	TRBV27	NA	CASSSGLAGDGEQYF
TRBD2	TRBV7-8	NA	CASSPRGTSDYEQYF
TRBD1	TRBV2	NA	CASTGTGQSGEQYF
TRBD1	TRBV6-5	few	CASSRQGDSNQPQHF
TRBD1	TRBV6-5	NA	CASRYRQGWDYEQYF
TRBD2	TRBV11-1	many	CASSFGTSGSVDTQYF
NA	TRBV6-5	once	CASSKLTLGEQYF
TRBD2	TRBV18	NA	CASSPPSREVSYNEQFF
NA	TRBV28	NA	CASSHRVLWEKLFF
TRBD1	TRBV9	NA	CASSAGTGRGYTF
NA	TRBV28	NA	CASSLARLMAYEQYF
TRBD1	TRBV5-1	NA	CASSLAPGGRQPQHF
NA	TRBV29-1	NA	CSVDFERPEAFF
NA	TRBV5-5	NA	CASSLGGYYGYTF
NA	TRBV5-1	few	CASSLEALEPEAFF
NA	TRBV28	NA	CASSLRRLGAQETQYF
NA	TRBV5-6	NA	CASSLSPGIAYEQYF
TRBD1	TRBV28	NA	CASTPTGDYGYTF
NA	TRBV3-1/TRBV3-2	NA	CASSVLNEKLFF
TRBD2	TRBV6-5	NA	CASSLRLARTDTQYF
TRBD2	TRBV27	NA	CASSLSLTSAPYEQYF
TRBD1	TRBV19	NA	CASNLQGAASNQPQHF
NA	TRBV24-1	NA	CATPGERDEQFF
TRBD1	TRBV28	NA	CASSYGDRTGGYTF
NA	TRBV3-1/TRBV3-2	once	CASSQGTGEVNYGYTF
NA	TRBV10-2	NA	CASGVGPRSVGSYEQYF
TRBD2	TRBV7-2	few	CASSLGTSGRVNEQFF
TRBD2	TRBV30	NA	CAWSKGSGSADTQYF
TRBD2	TRBV28	NA	CASSGEGQETQYF
TRBD1	TRBV12-3/TRBV12-4	NA	CASSGQDNQPQHF
TRBD1	TRBV3-1/TRBV3-2	NA	CASSQYIISAGQGGEQYF
TRBD1	TRBV18	NA	CASSPSSGTGGYGYTF
TRBD1	TRBV2	NA	CASSPGQPGTEAFF
TRBD1	TRBV24-1	once	CATSDIGTGGEETQYF
TRBD2	TRBV15	NA	CATSRDRRLAGSHEQFF